These 2 T cell receptor beta chains share one sample of origin, sequenced in a study of blood T cell repertoires in COVID-19. TCRdb's copy holds only in-frame clones and misses some; the assay was immunoSEQ multiplex PCR. The table shows approximately 300,000 clones, with around 84% occurring only once. Sample: PBMCs or T cells enriched from blood (not recorded which). Receptor source: a woman in her thirties who had been exposed to COVID-19.

J is TRBJ2-1 and V is TRBV7-3; TRBD2 matches at 8 bases. The CDR3 is made up of 14 amino acids. J was trimmed by 8 bases and V by 5 bases; bases with no gene match: 8. Germline CDR1 reads SGHTA; CDR2 reads FQGTGA. DNA of the CDR3: TGTGCCAGCAGCGCATTCGGGACTAGGGATGAGCAGTTCTTC. This encodes CASSAFGTRDEQFF.

The sample holds one count of this clone. This chain links TRBV19 with TRBJ1-1; 8 bases are a match to TRBD1. The CDR3 runs to 14 residues. Per the germline V gene, CDR1 is LNHDA and CDR2 is SQIVND (reference sequence). Trimming cost V 5 bases and J 6 bases; bases outside gene matches: 8. The CDR3 region has the DNA TGTGCCAGTAGTCCACAGGGGGACGGGGCTGAAGCTTTCTTT. This codes for CASSPQGDGAEAFF.